This T cell receptor (beta chain) was sequenced for a study of blood T cell repertoires in COVID-19. The overall study: The United States, Italy and Spain provided the acute and convalescent COVID-19 samples. The analysed material was cDNA or gDNA that came from T cells, B-cell-depleted T cells, or PBMCs.

In the original workflow: How many nucleated cells were present was estimated from reference gene primer amplification. Sequenced by immunoSEQ multiplex PCR; TCRdb stores in-frame clones only, minus some. Clone size and the V and J calls come from that table; the DNA yielded D and trimming. The table includes roughly 200,000 clones, around 84% detected once. CDR1 SGHVS and CDR2 FQNEAQ come from the germline V gene. This CDR3 region has 17 residues. With V trimmed by 7 bases and J by 5 bases, 19 bases remained unmatched. Sample: peripheral blood. The source of this sequence is a woman of 80 years or more with active or convalescent COVID-19. The rearrangement uses TRBV7-8 and TRBJ2-5, with 7 nucleotides matching TRBD2. CDR3 in DNA: TGTGCCAGCAACGCGGCGGGCGGGGGAACGAAAGGGGAGACCCAGTACTTC. Translated, it gives CASNAAGGGTKGETQYF.